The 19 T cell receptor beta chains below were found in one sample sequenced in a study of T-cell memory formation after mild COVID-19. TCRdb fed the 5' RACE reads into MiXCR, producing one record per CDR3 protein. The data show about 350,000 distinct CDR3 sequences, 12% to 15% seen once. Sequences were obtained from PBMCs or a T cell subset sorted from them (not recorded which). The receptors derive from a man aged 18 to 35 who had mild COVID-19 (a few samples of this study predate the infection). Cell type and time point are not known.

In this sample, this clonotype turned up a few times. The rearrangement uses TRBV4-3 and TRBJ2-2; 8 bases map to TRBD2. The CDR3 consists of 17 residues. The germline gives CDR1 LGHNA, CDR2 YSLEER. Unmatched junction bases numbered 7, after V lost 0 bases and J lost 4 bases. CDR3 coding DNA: TGCGCCAGCAGCCAAGATAGGGTTAGCGGGGTCACCGGGGAGCTGTTTTTT. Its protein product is CASSQDRVSGVTGELFF.

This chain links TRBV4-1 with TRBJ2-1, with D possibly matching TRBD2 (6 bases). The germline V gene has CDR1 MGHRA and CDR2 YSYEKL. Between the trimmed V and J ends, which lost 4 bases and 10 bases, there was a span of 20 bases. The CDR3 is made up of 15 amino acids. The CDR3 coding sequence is TGCGCCAGCAGCCCCTATCGTGGTAGCGCGGGGGAGCAGTTCTTC. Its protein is CASSPYRGSAGEQFF.

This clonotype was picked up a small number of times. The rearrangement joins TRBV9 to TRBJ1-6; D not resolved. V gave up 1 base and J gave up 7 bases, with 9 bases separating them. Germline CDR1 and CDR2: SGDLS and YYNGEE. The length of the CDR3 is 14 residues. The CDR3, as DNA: TGTGCCAGCAGCGTAAGGACGGCAAATTCACCCCTCCACTTT. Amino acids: CASSVRTANSPLHF.

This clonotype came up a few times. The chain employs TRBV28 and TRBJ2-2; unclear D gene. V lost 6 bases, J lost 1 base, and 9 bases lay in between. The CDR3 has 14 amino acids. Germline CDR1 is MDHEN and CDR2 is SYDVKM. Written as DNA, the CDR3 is TGTGCCAGCAGGTCTCCGGGGAACACCGGGGAGCTGTTTTTT. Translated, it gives CASRSPGNTGELFF.

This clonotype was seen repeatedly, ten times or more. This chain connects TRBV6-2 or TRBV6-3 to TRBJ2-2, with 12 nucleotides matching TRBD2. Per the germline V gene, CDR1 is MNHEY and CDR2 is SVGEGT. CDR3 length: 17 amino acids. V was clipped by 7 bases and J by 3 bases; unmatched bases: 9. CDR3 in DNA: TGTGCCAGCATCCCGATCGGGACTAGCGGGCACACCGGGGAGCTGTTTTTT. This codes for CASIPIGTSGHTGELFF.

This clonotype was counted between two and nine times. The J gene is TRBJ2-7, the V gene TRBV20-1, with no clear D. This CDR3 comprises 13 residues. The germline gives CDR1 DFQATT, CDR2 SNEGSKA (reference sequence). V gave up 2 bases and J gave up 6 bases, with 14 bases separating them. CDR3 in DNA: TGCAGTGCTAGACTTGAACGTGAGGTCGAGCAGTACTTC. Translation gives CSARLEREVEQYF.

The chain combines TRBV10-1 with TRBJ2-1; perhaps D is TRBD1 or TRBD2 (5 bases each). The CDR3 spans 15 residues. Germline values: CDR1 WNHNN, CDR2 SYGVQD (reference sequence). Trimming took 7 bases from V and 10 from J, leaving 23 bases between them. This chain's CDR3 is CASMTGTPPAREQFF. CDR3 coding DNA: TGCGCCAGCATGACGGGGACCCCCCCCGCGAGAGAGCAGTTCTTC.

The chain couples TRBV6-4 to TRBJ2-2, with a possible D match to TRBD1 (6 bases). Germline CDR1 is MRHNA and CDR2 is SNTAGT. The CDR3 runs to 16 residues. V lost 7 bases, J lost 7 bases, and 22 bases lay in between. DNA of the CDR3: TGTGCCAGCACTCCCAAGAGGGGGATGTTTTTCGGGGAGCTGTTTTTT. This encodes CASTPKRGMFFGELFF.

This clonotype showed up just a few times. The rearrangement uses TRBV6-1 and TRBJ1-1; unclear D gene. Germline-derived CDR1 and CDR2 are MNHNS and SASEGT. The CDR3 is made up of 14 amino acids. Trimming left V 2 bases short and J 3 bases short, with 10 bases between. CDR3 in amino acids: CASSERGPDTEAFF. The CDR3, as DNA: TGTGCCAGCAGTGAACGAGGGCCAGACACTGAAGCTTTCTTT.

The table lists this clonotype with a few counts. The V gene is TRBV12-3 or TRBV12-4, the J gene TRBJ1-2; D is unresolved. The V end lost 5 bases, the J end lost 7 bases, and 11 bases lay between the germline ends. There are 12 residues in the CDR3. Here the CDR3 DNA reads TGTGCCAGCAGTCCTGACGGGCCTGGCTACACCTTC. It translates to CASSPDGPGYTF.

The CDR3 loop reads CASSSGFGELFF. DNA of the CDR3: TGTGCCAGCAGCTCGGGGTTCGGGGAGCTGTTTTTT. The chain joins TRBV7-9 to TRBJ2-2, with D perhaps TRBD2 (5 bases). This CDR3 region has 12 residues. V gave up 4 bases and J gave up 7 bases, with 7 bases separating them. CDR1 is SEHNR, CDR2 FQNEAQ, per germline (reference sequence).

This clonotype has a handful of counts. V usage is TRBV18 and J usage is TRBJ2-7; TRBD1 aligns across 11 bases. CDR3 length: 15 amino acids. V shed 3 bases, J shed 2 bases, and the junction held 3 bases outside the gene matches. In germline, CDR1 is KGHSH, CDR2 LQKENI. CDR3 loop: CASSPPGQGAYEQYF. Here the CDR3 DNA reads TGTGCCAGCTCACCGCCGGGACAGGGGGCCTACGAGCAGTACTTC.

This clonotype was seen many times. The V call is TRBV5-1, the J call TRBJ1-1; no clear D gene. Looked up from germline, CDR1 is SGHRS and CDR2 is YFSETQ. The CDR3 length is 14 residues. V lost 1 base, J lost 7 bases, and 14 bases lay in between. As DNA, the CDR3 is TGCGCCAGCAGCTTGTTCCCGGCAGTCCGTGAAGCTTTCTTT. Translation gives CASSLFPAVREAFF.

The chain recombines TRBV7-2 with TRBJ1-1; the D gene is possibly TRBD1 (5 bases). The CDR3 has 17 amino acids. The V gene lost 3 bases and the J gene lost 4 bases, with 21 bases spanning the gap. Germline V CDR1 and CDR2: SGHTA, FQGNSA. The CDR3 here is CASSFSWGAGWGTEAFF. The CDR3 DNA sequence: TGTGCCAGCAGCTTTAGTTGGGGCGCTGGGTGGGGCACTGAAGCTTTCTTT.

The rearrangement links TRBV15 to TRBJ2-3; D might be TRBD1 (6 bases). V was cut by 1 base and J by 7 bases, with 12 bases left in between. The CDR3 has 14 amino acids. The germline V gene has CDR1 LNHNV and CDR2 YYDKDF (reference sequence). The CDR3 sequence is CATSRVGAANTQYF. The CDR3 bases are TGTGCCACCAGCAGAGTGGGGGCAGCTAATACGCAGTATTTT.

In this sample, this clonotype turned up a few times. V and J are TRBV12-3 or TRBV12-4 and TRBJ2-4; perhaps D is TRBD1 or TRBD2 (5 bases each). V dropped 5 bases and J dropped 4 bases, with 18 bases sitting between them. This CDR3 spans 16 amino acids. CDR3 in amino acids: CASSLGFGTEKNIQYF. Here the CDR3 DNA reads TGTGCCAGCAGTCTTGGATTCGGGACCGAGAAAAACATTCAGTACTTC.

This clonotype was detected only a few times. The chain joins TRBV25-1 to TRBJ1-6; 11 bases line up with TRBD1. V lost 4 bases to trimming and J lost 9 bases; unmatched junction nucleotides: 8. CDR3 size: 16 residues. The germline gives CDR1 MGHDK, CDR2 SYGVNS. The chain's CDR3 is CASSVGGTGGGSPLHF. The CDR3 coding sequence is TGTGCCAGCAGTGTCGGCGGGACAGGGGGAGGTTCACCCCTCCACTTT.

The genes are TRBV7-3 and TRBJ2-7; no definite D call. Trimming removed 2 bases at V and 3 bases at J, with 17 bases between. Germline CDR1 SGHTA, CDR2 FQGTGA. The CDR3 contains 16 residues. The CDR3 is CASSLETLRSIYEQYF. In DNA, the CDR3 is TGTGCCAGCAGCTTAGAAACGCTCCGGAGTATCTACGAGCAGTACTTC. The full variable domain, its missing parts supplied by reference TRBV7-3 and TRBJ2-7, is GAGVSQTPSNKVTEKGKYVELRCDPISGHTALYWYRQSLGQGPEFLIYFQGTGAADDSGLPNDRFFAVRPEGSVSTLKIQRTERGDSAVYLCASSLETLRSIYEQYFGPGTRLTVT.

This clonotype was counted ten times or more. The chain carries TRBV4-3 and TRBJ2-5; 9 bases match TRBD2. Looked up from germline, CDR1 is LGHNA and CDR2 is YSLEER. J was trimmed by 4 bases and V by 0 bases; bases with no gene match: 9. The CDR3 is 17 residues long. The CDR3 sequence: CASSQDGLAGNVETQYF. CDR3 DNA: TGCGCCAGCAGCCAAGATGGCCTAGCGGGGAATGTAGAGACCCAGTACTTC.